This T cell receptor (beta chain) was observed in a study of blood T cell repertoires in COVID-19 (dated by TCRdb to 2018 to 2021). Context from the whole study: Samples from collaborators originated in the United States, Italy and Spain and spanned both the acute and convalescent phases of COVID-19. Deeply sampled blood TCRbeta repertoires from subjects exposed to, actively infected with, or recovered from COVID-19 were included in the dataset. The material from the prospective study consisted of cDNA or gDNA derived from T cells, B-cell-depleted T cells, or PBMCs. Samples were obtained from the ongoing ImmuneRACE study (first 160 participants) and from over 1,000 subjects provided by 6 global collaborators. A freely available public database, intended as a resource for researchers studying the immune response to SARS-CoV-2, is where the repertoires were released. The sample metadata nearly always contained a de-identified subject ID, COVID-19 status, age in years and sex. Where HLA class I and class II types were available, the types were taken from metadata supplied by the sample provider, not from assay-based typing. General findings and caveats noted by the study authors: Clinical and demographic metadata were provided uncurated, with the amount varying by source and participant.

One collaborating source in Seattle enrolled patients while the patients were actively infected and followed the patients over time throughout the course of disease. Collaborating institutions collected whole blood in K2EDTA tubes following their own protocols. For TCRbeta analysis, collaborators shipped samples in one of three forms: frozen whole blood, isolated PBMCs, or DNA extracted from either of those sample types. TCRbeta CDR3 regions were amplified from genomic DNA using the immunoSEQ Assay, a bias-controlled multiplex PCR. Per the authors' processing: The number of nucleated cells in each sample was estimated by amplification of reference gene primers within the assay. To quantify the absolute abundance of each unique TCRbeta CDR3 rearrangement, sequence reads were collapsed and filtered. For each sample, productive Simpson clonality was calculated as the square root of Simpson's diversity index over productive rearrangements. Not all clones reach the TCRdb copy of this immuneACCESS table, which keeps in-frame sequences only. Checked studies attribute under half of the gap to unresolved V genes and leave the rest unexplained. V and J calls and clone size are copied from that table; D and trimming were computed from the DNA. The sample data list 300,000 to 350,000 clones, and approximately 89% of these were observed just once. The ten largest clonotypes hold roughly 3.9% of the sample.

Regarding this clone: What antigen it recognizes has not been identified. Base quality data are lacking; no much larger clone is found one base away.

The receptor was derived from a woman in her fifties or sixties with COVID-19, enrolled during active disease. The specimen was peripheral blood.

The DNA reads TGTGCCAGCAGTAGGGGAGGGGTTGAGACCCAGTACTTC. This codes for CASSRGGVETQYF. The chain is made from TRBV6-5 and TRBJ2-5, and 7 bases in between align with TRBD2. The CDR3 sequence holds 13 residues, the cysteine and phenylalanine included. CDR3 DNA only is kept here, 39 bases in frame from base 1. Clipping removes 5 bases from V and 5 bases from J, with 5 as the unmatched junction base count. The CDR1 and CDR2 encoded by the germline V gene are MNHEY and SVGAGI.